The text below deals with one TCR beta chain. The entry originates in a study of T cell responses to AZD1222 COVID-19 vaccine. Clones were read by immunoSEQ multiplex PCR, and TCRdb kept only the in-frame ones, dropping some. The repertoire holds roughly 80,000 clones, with roughly 90% as singletons. CDR3 length: 15 residues. Trimming took 5 bases from V and 1 from J, leaving 16 bases between them. Germline V gene lookup returns CDR1 GTSNPN and CDR2 SVGIG (reference sequence). V and J are TRBV30 and TRBJ2-3, with D possibly matching TRBD2 (6 bases). This specimen consisted of peripheral blood, obtained on day 0 of AZD1222 vaccination. The source of this sequence is an adult in good health. The CDR3 loop reads CAWGSGTRRTDTQYF. The CDR3 nucleotides read TGTGCCTGGGGATCCGGGACTCGTCGCACAGATACGCAGTATTTT.